This T cell receptor (beta chain) was captured in a study of OX40 agonist ivuxolimab in advanced cancers. Study information: From roughly 20 to 79 years was the age range, with a mean of 60 years, and about 78% were male. The study's findings and limits: Researchers did not establish what antigens the expanded peripheral T cells target.

The CDR3 runs 14 residues. The germline gives CDR1 MNHNY, CDR2 SVGAGI (reference sequence). The trim removed 2 bases at V and 7 bases at J, leaving 4 bases unmatched. Comment on this clone: Antigen specificity is unknown.

Sequencing was performed with immunoSEQ multiplex PCR; in TCRdb, only in-frame clones are kept and a portion is missing. The top ten clones hold approximately 20% of a sample with about 49,000 clones, 85% of them seen once. Sampled blood was obtained at baseline, cycle 4 day 1, and cycle 7 day 1. This clonotype was sampled from an adult with an advanced solid tumor such as melanoma, head and neck, liver or kidney cancer. This chain links TRBV6-6 with TRBJ1-5; 8 bases line up with TRBD1. Source: CD4+ or CD8+ T cells sorted from blood, taken in a trial of the OX40 agonist ivuxolimab. For the CDR3, the DNA is TGTGCCAGCAGTTACGACAGGGGAGGACAGCCCCAGCATTTT. Translating it yields CASSYDRGGQPQHF.